The T cell receptor (beta chain) under discussion was sequenced for a study of T cells in Graves' hyperthyroidism and ophthalmopathy. Study context: Peripheral blood specimens were obtained at initial diagnosis, prior to any treatment.

What was amplified from RNA transcripts were TCR beta CDR3 regions. The HTBI set primed first-round TCR CDR3 RT-PCR. TCRdb passed the multiplex PCR reads through MiXCR, listing each CDR3 protein once. The data hold some 350,000 distinct CDR3 sequences, with about 15% observed a single time. Germline values: CDR1 GTSNPN, CDR2 SVGIG (reference sequence). V lost 4 bases, J lost 3 bases, and 16 bases lay in between. CDR3 length: 14 residues. In its sample, this clonotype was seen many times. Fresh 10 ml peripheral blood yielded PBMCs. The TCR sequence derives from a woman aged 55 to 70 with Graves' ophthalmopathy. Input material: blood. J is TRBJ2-7 and V is TRBV30, with a possible D match to TRBD2 (6 bases). CDR3 sequence: CAWIRGGGGYEQYF. DNA of the CDR3: TGTGCCTGGATACGGGGTGGGGGAGGCTACGAGCAGTACTTC.